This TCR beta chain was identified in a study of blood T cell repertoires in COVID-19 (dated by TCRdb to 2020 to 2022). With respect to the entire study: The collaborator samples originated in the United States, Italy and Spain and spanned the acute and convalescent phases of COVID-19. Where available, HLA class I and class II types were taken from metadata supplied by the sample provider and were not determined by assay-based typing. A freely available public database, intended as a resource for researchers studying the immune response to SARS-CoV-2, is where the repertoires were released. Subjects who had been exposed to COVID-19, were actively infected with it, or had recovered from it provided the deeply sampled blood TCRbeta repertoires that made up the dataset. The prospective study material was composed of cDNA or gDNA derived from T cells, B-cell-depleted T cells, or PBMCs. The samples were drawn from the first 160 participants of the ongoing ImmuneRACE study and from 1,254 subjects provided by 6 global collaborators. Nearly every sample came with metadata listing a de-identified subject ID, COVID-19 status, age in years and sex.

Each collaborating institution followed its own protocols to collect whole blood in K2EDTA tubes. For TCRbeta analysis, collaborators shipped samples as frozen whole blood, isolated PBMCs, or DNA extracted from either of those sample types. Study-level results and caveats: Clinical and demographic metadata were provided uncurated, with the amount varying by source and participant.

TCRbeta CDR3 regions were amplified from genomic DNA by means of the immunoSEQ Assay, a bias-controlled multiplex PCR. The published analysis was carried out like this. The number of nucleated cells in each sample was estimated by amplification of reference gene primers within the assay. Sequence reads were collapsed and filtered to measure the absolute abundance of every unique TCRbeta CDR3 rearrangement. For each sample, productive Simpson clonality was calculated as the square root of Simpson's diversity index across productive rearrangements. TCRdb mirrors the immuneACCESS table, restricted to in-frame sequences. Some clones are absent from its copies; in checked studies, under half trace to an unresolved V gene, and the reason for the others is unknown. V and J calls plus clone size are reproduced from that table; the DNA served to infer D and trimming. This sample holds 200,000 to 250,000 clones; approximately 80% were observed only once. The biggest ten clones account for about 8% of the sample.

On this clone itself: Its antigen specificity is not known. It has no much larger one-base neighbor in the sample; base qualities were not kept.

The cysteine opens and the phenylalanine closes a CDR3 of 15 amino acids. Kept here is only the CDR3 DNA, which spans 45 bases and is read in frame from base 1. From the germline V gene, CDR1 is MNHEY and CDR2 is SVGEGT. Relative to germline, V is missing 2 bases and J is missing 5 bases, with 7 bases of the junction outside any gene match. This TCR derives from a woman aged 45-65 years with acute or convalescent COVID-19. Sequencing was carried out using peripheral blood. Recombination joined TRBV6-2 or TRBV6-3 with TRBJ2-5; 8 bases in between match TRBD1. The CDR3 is CASSYPRRTGETQYF. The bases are TGTGCCAGCAGTTACCCAAGGCGGACAGGGGAGACCCAGTACTTC.